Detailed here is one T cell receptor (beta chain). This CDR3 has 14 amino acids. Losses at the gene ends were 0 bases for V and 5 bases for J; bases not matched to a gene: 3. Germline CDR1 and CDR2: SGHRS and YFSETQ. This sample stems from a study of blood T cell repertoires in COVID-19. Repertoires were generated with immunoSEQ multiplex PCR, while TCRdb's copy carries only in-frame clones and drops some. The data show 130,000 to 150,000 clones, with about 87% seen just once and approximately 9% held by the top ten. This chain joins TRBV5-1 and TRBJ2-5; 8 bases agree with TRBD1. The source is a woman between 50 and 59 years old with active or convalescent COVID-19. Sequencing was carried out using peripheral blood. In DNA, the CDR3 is TGCGCCAGCAGCTTGGGGACAGGGTGGGAGACCCAGTACTTC. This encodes CASSLGTGWETQYF.